These 11 T cell receptor beta chains were all obtained from the same sample, sequenced in a study of cytomegalovirus exposure and HLA in healthy donors (dated by TCRdb to about 2017). The method was the immunoSEQ multiplex PCR assay. A mixture of 60 forward primers for TCR Vbeta segments and 13 reverse primers for TCR Jbeta segments was used in the multiplex PCR. Entries here come from immuneACCESS through TCRdb and include only in-frame sequences with V and J called. Some clones fail to appear in such tables; in the studies checked, an unresolved V gene covers under half of the shortfall, and the cause of the remainder is unknown. The sample table shows 110,000 or so clones, and around two thirds are seen once. Together, the top ten hold approximately 2% of the sample. Sequencing used PBMCs. These receptors all come from a human donor in good health.

The V gene is TRBV18, the J gene TRBJ2-1; 7 bases match TRBD2. This CDR3 has 15 residues. Germline V gene lookup returns CDR1 KGHSH and CDR2 LQKENI. V lost 6 bases and J lost 6; bases outside the gene matches: 11. The CDR3 is CASSPQRDRANEQFF. CDR3 sequence (DNA): TGTGCCAGCTCCCCCCAGCGGGACCGAGCCAATGAGCAGTTCTTC.

This clone was seen once. The chain links TRBV5-4 to TRBJ2-1; possibly TRBD1 for D (5 bases). V was shortened by 4 bases and J by 6 bases, with 11 bases between the two germline ends. The CDR3 is 13 amino acids. Germline assignment: CDR1 SGHNT and CDR2 YYREEE (reference sequence). CDR3 bases: TGTGCCAGCAGCCCTCCAGGGTCCAATGAGCAGTTCTTC. This encodes CASSPPGSNEQFF.

V is TRBV28 and J is TRBJ1-5, with 9 bases matching TRBD1. This CDR3 is built from 16 residues. V trimming: 4 bases; J trimming: 5 bases; junction bases outside the gene matches: 9. Per the germline V gene, CDR1 is MDHEN and CDR2 is SYDVKM. CDR3 DNA: TGTGCCAGCAGTTACCCGGACAGGGGAGGGGATCAGCCCCAGCATTTT. This gives the protein CASSYPDRGGDQPQHF.

This clone has just one count. The gene calls are TRBV30 and TRBJ1-1; 8 nucleotides line up with TRBD1. Germline-derived CDR1 and CDR2 are GTSNPN and SVGIG (reference sequence). The CDR3 has 13 residues. Trimming cost V 7 bases and J 7 bases; bases outside gene matches: 11. CDR3 in amino acids: CASPGQGTSEAFF. CDR3 nucleotide sequence: TGTGCCTCTCCAGGACAGGGAACTAGTGAAGCTTTCTTT. The full variable domain, in which reference TRBV30 and TRBJ1-1 provide the parts outside the CDR3, is SQTIHQWPATLVQPVGSPLSLECTVEGTSNPNLYWYRQAAGRGLQLLFYSVGIGQISSEVPQNLSASRPQDRQFILSSKKLLLSDSGFYLCASPGQGTSEAFFGQGTRLTVV.

The J gene is TRBJ1-4, the V gene TRBV5-1; a possible D gene is TRBD1 (5 bases). Germline CDR1 is SGHRS and CDR2 is YFSETQ. There are 15 residues in the CDR3. V lost 4 bases, J lost 0 bases, and 10 bases lay in between. CDR3 sequence: CASSPDTPTNEKLFF. The DNA for the CDR3 is TGCGCCAGCAGCCCGGACACGCCAACTAATGAAAAACTGTTTTTT.

The chain carries TRBV5-4 and TRBJ2-2; D might be TRBD1 (6 bases). Germline V lookup: CDR1 SGHNT, CDR2 YYREEE (reference sequence). Trimming left V 0 bases short and J 4 bases short, with 10 bases between. This CDR3 contains 15 residues. Written as DNA, the CDR3 is TGTGCCAGCAGCTTGGGGACAGTCGCCACCGGGGAGCTGTTTTTT. Its protein product is CASSLGTVATGELFF.

The chain has TRBV5-1 and TRBJ2-7, with 8 bases lining up with TRBD1. After removal of 5 bases from V and 3 bases from J, the junction contained 1 base not matched to a gene. Germline V CDR1 and CDR2: SGHRS, YFSETQ. This CDR3 spans 12 amino acids. CDR3 bases: TGCGCCAGCAGTACAGGGGGCTACGAGCAGTACTTC. Its translation: CASSTGGYEQYF.

This clone was detected only a few times. This chain uses TRBV4-2 with TRBJ2-2; D uncertain. This CDR3 is 16 amino acids long. Germline CDR1 is LGHNA and CDR2 is YNFKEQ. V was pared by 1 base and J by 1 base, with 10 bases between. The CDR3 DNA follows: TGTGCCAGCAGCCAAGTTACAGCCGGGAACACCGGGGAGCTGTTTTTT. This sequence encodes CASSQVTAGNTGELFF.

J is TRBJ2-3 and V is TRBV29-1; possible D gene TRBD2, 5 bases. This CDR3 has 11 amino acids. V was shortened by 7 bases and J by 2 bases, with 7 bases between the two germline ends. Germline CDR1 is SQVTM and CDR2 is ANQGSEA. The CDR3 bases are TGCAGCGGAGACTACACAGATACGCAGTATTTT. It codes for CSGDYTDTQYF.

The chain employs TRBV29-1 and TRBJ1-4; 10 bases fit TRBD1. CDR3 length equals 15 residues. CDR1 is SQVTM, CDR2 ANQGSEA, per germline. V trimming: 5 bases; J trimming: 7 bases; junction bases outside the gene matches: 10. The CDR3 sequence is CSVHLTGGGGEKLFF. CDR3 coding DNA: TGCAGCGTTCATTTGACAGGGGGCGGGGGTGAAAAACTGTTTTTT.

The V call is TRBV4-3, the J call TRBJ1-2; D not certain. The V and J ends lost 3 bases and 8 bases respectively, with 16 bases between them. The CDR3 runs 14 residues. The germline CDR1 and CDR2 sequences are LGHNA and YSLEER. CDR3 amino acids: CASSHPGNRRGYTF. The CDR3 nucleotides read TGCGCCAGCAGCCACCCCGGGAACCGTAGGGGCTACACCTTC.